One sample yielded the 21 T cell receptor beta chains listed below, sequenced in a study of OX40 agonist ivuxolimab in advanced cancers. Sequencing used immunoSEQ multiplex PCR; TCRdb keeps in-frame clones, though not all of them. The sample has some 94,000 clones, more than 75% seen once. Sequences were derived from CD4+ or CD8+ T cells sorted from blood, sampled in a trial of the OX40 agonist ivuxolimab. The source is an adult with an advanced solid tumor such as melanoma, head and neck, liver or kidney cancer.

This rearrangement joins TRBV29-1 to TRBJ1-1; D ambiguous. Germline V CDR1 and CDR2: SQVTM, ANQGSEA. The V end was cut by 4 bases, the J end by 8 bases, with 8 bases between. This CDR3 region has 10 residues. This chain's CDR3 is CSVVEREAFF. The DNA for the CDR3 is TGCAGCGTTGTGGAAAGGGAAGCTTTCTTT.

This sequence joins TRBV19 and TRBJ2-1; 10 bases agree with TRBD1. Germline V gene lookup returns CDR1 LNHDA and CDR2 SQIVND (reference sequence). The CDR3 runs to 16 residues. Trimming at V came to 3 bases and at J to 4 bases, leaving 6 bases not matched to a gene. DNA for the CDR3: TGTGCCAGTAGTATTGCAGGACAGGGGGGGTACAATGAGCAGTTCTTC. As protein: CASSIAGQGGYNEQFF.

This clone was observed a single time. The V gene is TRBV27, the J gene TRBJ1-2; a possible D gene is TRBD1 (5 bases). CDR1 MNHEY and CDR2 SMNVEV come from the germline V gene (reference sequence). Trimming pared 2 bases from V and 8 bases from J, leaving 12 bases between. The CDR3 totals 13 residues. CDR3 residues: CASSLGAPGGYTF. DNA of the CDR3: TGTGCCAGCAGTTTAGGGGCCCCTGGGGGCTACACCTTC.

This chain uses TRBV11-3 with TRBJ1-2; no definite D call. CDR3 length equals 12 residues. Trimming left V 5 bases short and J 0 bases short, with 4 bases between. Germline assignment: CDR1 SGHNT and CDR2 YENEEA. In DNA form, the CDR3 reads TGTGCCAGCAGCGCGGCTAACTATGGCTACACCTTC. Amino acid sequence: CASSAANYGYTF.

The V and J genes are TRBV4-1 and TRBJ1-5; a possible D gene is TRBD1 (5 bases). The ends were cut back, 1 base at V and 8 bases at J, with 24 bases in the middle. The CDR3 runs 18 residues. Germline CDR1 MGHRA, CDR2 YSYEKL. CDR3 residues: CASSQGRVRGDQWEPQHF. CDR3 sequence (DNA): TGCGCCAGCAGCCAAGGCAGGGTACGAGGGGATCAATGGGAGCCCCAGCATTTT.

The chain uses TRBV6-1 and TRBJ1-5; D is undetermined. The CDR3 consists of 14 residues. V was clipped by 6 bases and J by 6 bases, with 15 bases between them. Germline loops: CDR1 MNHNS, CDR2 SASEGT. The CDR3 here is CASSLEGVGQPQHF. In nucleotides, the CDR3 is TGTGCCAGCAGCCTGGAGGGCGTGGGTCAGCCCCAGCATTTT.

This clone appeared a single time. In DNA form, the CDR3 reads TGTGCCAGCCTCACCCACCCGGGGGTCAAAAACATTCAGTACTTC. Translating gives CASLTHPGVKNIQYF. This chain links TRBV6-1 with TRBJ2-4; tentative D call: TRBD2 (6 bases). Germline V CDR1 and CDR2: MNHNS, SASEGT. This CDR3 contains 15 residues. V shed 8 bases and J shed 3 bases, with 17 bases lying between them.

The chain couples TRBV7-2 to TRBJ2-5, with D possibly called TRBD1 or TRBD2 (6 bases each). The CDR3 has 16 residues. V lost 0 bases and J 2 bases, leaving 13 bases between the germline ends. CDR1 and CDR2 from the germline V gene are SGHTA and FQGNSA. For the CDR3, the DNA is TGTGCCAGCAGCTTAGCGCCGTGGAGGGGGCAAGAGACCCAGTACTTC. Its protein is CASSLAPWRGQETQYF.

The genes are TRBV5-1 and TRBJ2-1; tentatively, D is TRBD2 (6 bases). Deletions cut 4 bases from V and 4 bases from J, with 15 bases between. Germline V lookup: CDR1 SGHRS, CDR2 YFSETQ. The CDR3 length is 15 residues. The CDR3 spells CASSEGRGNYNEQFF. The CDR3 coding sequence is TGCGCCAGCAGCGAGGGACGCGGGAATTACAATGAGCAGTTCTTC. The variable domain in full, completed from reference TRBV5-1 and TRBJ2-1, reads KAGVTQTPRYLIKTRGQQVTLSCSPISGHRSVSWYQQTPGQGLQFLFEYFSETQRNKGNFPGRFSGRQFSNSRSEMNVSTLELGDSALYLCASSEGRGNYNEQFFGPGTRLTVL.

This rearrangement joins TRBV27 to TRBJ1-1; no firm D call. The CDR3 contains 11 residues. V was cut by 7 bases and J by 5 bases, with 8 bases left in between. Germline-derived CDR1 and CDR2 are MNHEY and SMNVEV (reference sequence). This chain's CDR3 is CASILGTEAFF. DNA for the CDR3: TGTGCCAGCATCTTAGGGACTGAAGCTTTCTTT.

This sequence joins TRBV11-2 and TRBJ1-1, with a weak D call TRBD1 (6 bases). Trimming removed 5 bases at V and 11 bases at J, with 18 bases between. This CDR3 is 13 amino acids long. Germline V gives CDR1 SGHAT, CDR2 FQNNGV. The CDR3 loop is CASSREGTTSAFF. In DNA form, the CDR3 reads TGTGCCAGCAGCCGAGAGGGGACAACCTCGGCTTTCTTT.

The chain joins TRBV5-8 to TRBJ2-6; unclear D gene. V was clipped by 4 bases and J by 0 bases, with 5 bases between them. This CDR3 is 14 amino acids long. Germline CDR1 SGHTS, CDR2 YDEGEE. This CDR3 reads CASSVDSGANVLTF. In DNA form, the CDR3 reads TGTGCCAGCAGCGTGGACTCTGGGGCCAACGTCCTGACTTTC.

This chain joins TRBV7-2 and TRBJ1-1; 8 positions match TRBD1. Per the germline V gene, CDR1 is SGHTA and CDR2 is FQGNSA. Trimming at V came to 5 bases and at J to 4 bases, leaving 9 bases not matched to a gene. This CDR3 has 15 residues. CDR3 sequence: CASSTRTGQGTEAFF. Here the CDR3 DNA reads TGTGCCAGCAGCACGAGGACAGGGCAAGGCACTGAAGCTTTCTTT.

This CDR3 reads CASSAPGGSGRGEQFF. CDR3 nucleotides: TGCGCCAGCAGCGCGCCGGGTGGTAGCGGGAGAGGCGAGCAGTTCTTC. The chain is built from TRBV4-1 and TRBJ2-1; 9 bases are shared with TRBD2. Germline CDR1 MGHRA, CDR2 YSYEKL. V dropped 5 bases and J dropped 10; count of bases not matched to a gene: 15. CDR3 length: 16 residues.

The chain carries TRBV2 and TRBJ2-7; 8 bases map to TRBD1. Germline V gives CDR1 SNHLY, CDR2 FYNNEI. Trimming took 3 bases from V and 0 from J; bases not matched to a gene: 10. The CDR3 consists of 17 residues. The CDR3 protein is CASSDGQGTGGSYEQYF. The DNA for the CDR3 is TGTGCCAGCAGTGACGGACAGGGTACAGGTGGCTCCTACGAGCAGTACTTC.

V gene TRBV7-2 combines with J gene TRBJ1-2, with TRBD1 matching over 7 bases. Germline loops: CDR1 SGHTA, CDR2 FQGNSA. CDR3 size: 14 residues. Trimming took 5 bases from V and 7 from J; bases not matched to a gene: 10. CDR3 region: CASSPGTENGGYTF. The CDR3 region has the DNA TGTGCCAGCAGCCCCGGGACAGAGAATGGTGGCTACACCTTC.

This chain connects TRBV5-1 to TRBJ1-2, with D possibly TRBD1 on 6 matching bases. V gave up 2 bases and J gave up 3 bases, with 11 bases separating them. The CDR3 loop spans 14 amino acids. The germline CDR1 and CDR2 sequences are SGHRS and YFSETQ. The CDR3 sequence: CASSLQGGDYGYTF. The CDR3, as DNA: TGCGCCAGCAGCTTACAGGGTGGGGACTATGGCTACACCTTC.

The V and J genes are TRBV20-1 and TRBJ2-1; no clear D. Germline CDR1 DFQATT, CDR2 SNEGSKA (reference sequence). This CDR3 region has 11 residues. With 6 bases removed from V and 8 bases from J, the gap between germline ends came to 11 bases. Written as DNA, the CDR3 is TGCAGTGCGTTTAGCATCGATGAGCAGTTCTTC. Translation: CSAFSIDEQFF.

J is TRBJ1-1 and V is TRBV7-2; D perhaps matches TRBD1 (6 bases). Looked up from germline, CDR1 is SGHTA and CDR2 is FQGNSA. The V end lost 5 bases, the J end lost 4 bases, and 14 bases lay between the germline ends. The CDR3 extends over 14 amino acids. CDR3 DNA: TGTGCCAGCAGCCCTAGCAGGGGTTTCACTGAAGCTTTCTTT. It is translated as CASSPSRGFTEAFF. Variable domain in full (rest from reference TRBV7-2 and TRBJ1-1): GAGVSQSPSNKVTEKGKDVELRCDPISGHTALYWYRQSLGQGLEFLIYFQGNSAPDKSGLPSDRFSAERTGGSVSTLTIQRTQQEDSAVYLCASSPSRGFTEAFFGQGTRLTVV.

The V gene is TRBV5-5, the J gene TRBJ2-3; tentative D call: TRBD2 (5 bases). Germline V gene data show CDR1 as SGHKS and CDR2 as YYEKEE (reference sequence). The CDR3 contains 14 residues. V lost 1 base, J lost 6 bases, and 12 bases lay in between. CDR3: CASSLFTGTDTQYF. In DNA form, the CDR3 reads TGTGCCAGCAGCTTGTTTACGGGAACCGATACGCAGTATTTT.

In its sample, this clone was seen once. The chain uses TRBV4-1 and TRBJ2-3; the match to TRBD2 covers 12 bases. This CDR3 spans 15 amino acids. Looked up from germline, CDR1 is MGHRA and CDR2 is YSYEKL. The V and J ends lost 2 bases and 6 bases, in that order; junction bases with no gene match: 3. CDR3 DNA sequence: TGCGCCAGCAGCCAACTAGCGGGAGGGCCGGATACGCAGTATTTT. Protein: CASSQLAGGPDTQYF.